The 12 T cell receptor beta chains reported below all come from one sample, sequenced in a study of STAT5B mutations in CD4+ large granular lymphocyte leukemia. Here immunoSEQ multiplex PCR was the method, and the copy in TCRdb shows in-frame clones only, minus some. The sample lists approximately 27,000 clones; under 90% were seen once. Sequenced input: CD4+ T cells from blood buffy coats. The source of these receptors is a human donor in good health.

The chain uses TRBV19 and TRBJ2-7; 9 nucleotides align to TRBD2. J gave up 2 bases and V 4 bases, and 15 bases lay outside the gene matches. Germline CDR1 LNHDA, CDR2 SQIVND (reference sequence). CDR3 length: 18 amino acids. CDR3 loop: CASSSPILSSGTPYEQYF. The CDR3 DNA follows: TGTGCCAGTAGTAGCCCTATCCTCTCTAGCGGGACCCCCTACGAGCAGTACTTC.

This clone was found a few times. This chain connects TRBV29-1 to TRBJ1-1; D remains unclear. The CDR3 totals 12 residues. The V gene's germline CDR1 is SQVTM and CDR2 ANQGSEA. Trimming shortened V by 7 bases and J by 1 base, and 10 bases separated the two germline ends. CDR3 loop: CSGRHPNTEAFF. The DNA of the CDR3 is TGCAGCGGAAGACATCCGAACACTGAAGCTTTCTTT.

The chain has TRBV9 and TRBJ1-5; tentative D call: TRBD1 (5 bases). The germline V gene encodes CDR1 SGDLS and CDR2 YYNGEE. Trimming pared 5 bases from V and 6 bases from J, leaving 15 bases between. The CDR3 consists of 14 residues. The CDR3, as DNA: TGTGCCAGCAGTACCGACAGTTGGGGTCAGCCCCAGCATTTT. The encoded protein is CASSTDSWGQPQHF. The full variable domain, completed using reference TRBV9 and TRBJ1-5, is DSGVTQTPKHLITATGQRVTLRCSPRSGDLSVYWYQQSLDQGLQFLIQYYNGEERAKGNILERFSAQQFPDLHSELNLSSLELGDSALYFCASSTDSWGQPQHFGDGTRLSIL.

This sequence joins TRBV19 and TRBJ2-1, with D perhaps TRBD1 or TRBD2 (5 bases each). V dropped 3 bases and J dropped 4 bases, with 25 bases sitting between them. Germline V CDR1 and CDR2: LNHDA, SQIVND (reference sequence). The CDR3 extends over 19 amino acids. CDR3 coding DNA: TGTGCCAGTAGTATGAGGAATAGGAGGCCCCAGGGTGTATACAATGAGCAGTTCTTC. Protein: CASSMRNRRPQGVYNEQFF.

V is TRBV2 and J is TRBJ2-5; D remains unclear. V lost 1 base to trimming and J lost 3 bases, with 0 bases between them. The CDR3 runs 11 residues. CDR1 and CDR2 (germline): SNHLY, FYNNEI. CDR3 amino acids: CASSEEETQYF. CDR3 sequence (DNA): TGTGCCAGCAGTGAAGAAGAGACCCAGTACTTC. Full variable domain (missing parts from reference TRBV2 and TRBJ2-5): EPEVTQTPSHQVTQMGQEVILRCVPISNHLYFYWYRQILGQKVEFLVSFYNNEISEKSEIFDDQFSVERPDGSNFTLKIRSTKLEDSAMYFCASSEEETQYFGPGTRLLVL.

This clone is a singleton in its sample. V gene TRBV2 combines with J gene TRBJ2-6; D ambiguous. V lost 1 base and J 0 bases, leaving 7 bases between the germline ends. Germline-derived CDR1 and CDR2 are SNHLY and FYNNEI. CDR3 length equals 16 residues. CDR3 bases: TGTGCCAGCAGTGAAGGCGGTACCTCTGGGGCCAACGTCCTGACTTTC. It yields the protein CASSEGGTSGANVLTF.

This clone was counted only a few times. This chain links TRBV2 with TRBJ2-7; 7 bases align to TRBD1. V lost 5 bases to trimming and J lost 3 bases; unmatched junction nucleotides: 4. The CDR3 is 13 amino acids. Germline V gene lookup returns CDR1 SNHLY and CDR2 FYNNEI. The CDR3 nucleotides read TGTGCCAGCAGTCCTGGACAGGACTACGAGCAGTACTTC. It specifies CASSPGQDYEQYF.

The chain links TRBV19 to TRBJ1-2; no clear D. This CDR3 contains 11 residues. From germline, CDR1 is LNHDA and CDR2 SQIVND (reference sequence). Trimming removed 5 bases at V and 7 bases at J, with 8 bases between. This chain's CDR3 is CASSFRGGYTF. CDR3 bases: TGTGCCAGTAGTTTTCGGGGTGGCTACACCTTC.

This chain joins TRBV2 and TRBJ1-5; 9 nucleotides match TRBD1. There are 15 residues in the CDR3. Germline CDR1 SNHLY, CDR2 FYNNEI. Unmatched junction bases numbered 10, after V lost 8 bases and J lost 5 bases. CDR3 DNA sequence: TGTGCCAGCGGACAATTAAACAGGGGGCATCAGCCCCAGCATTTT. The encoded protein is CASGQLNRGHQPQHF.

This clone was recorded only once. The V call is TRBV5-1, the J call TRBJ1-1; possible D gene TRBD1, 6 bases. The CDR3 is made up of 15 amino acids. Germline-derived CDR1 and CDR2 are SGHRS and YFSETQ. V was shortened by 4 bases and J by 3 bases, with 16 bases between the two germline ends. CDR3: CASSPEGDFYTEAFF. In DNA form, the CDR3 reads TGCGCCAGCAGCCCAGAGGGGGACTTTTACACTGAAGCTTTCTTT.

The rearrangement links TRBV11-2 to TRBJ2-3; 7 bases are a match to TRBD1. The germline V gene encodes CDR1 SGHAT and CDR2 FQNNGV. V was clipped by 5 bases and J by 0 bases; unmatched bases: 5. CDR3 size: 15 residues. This CDR3 is CASSPVGGSTDTQYF. CDR3 sequence (DNA): TGTGCCAGCAGCCCCGTAGGGGGCAGCACAGATACGCAGTATTTT.

The sample holds one count of this clone. The chain couples TRBV11-2 to TRBJ2-1; D possibly corresponds to TRBD2 (7 bases). CDR1 and CDR2 (germline): SGHAT, FQNNGV. The CDR3 extends over 14 amino acids. V was shortened by 5 bases and J by 2 bases, with 10 bases between the two germline ends. The CDR3 region is CASSRGGTYNEQFF. For the CDR3, the DNA is TGTGCCAGCAGCAGGGGGGGGACCTACAATGAGCAGTTCTTC.